Listed below are T cell receptor beta chains from one sample, sequenced in a study of TIL therapy for anti-PD-1-resistant metastatic lung cancer. Clones were sequenced by immunoSEQ multiplex PCR, and TCRdb holds only the in-frame ones, with some missing. The top ten clones hold 5% of a sample with tens of thousands of clones, approximately 83% of them seen once. Here the sequenced sample was blood, taken at baseline. The receptors derive from a person between 25 and 79 years old with non-small cell lung cancer. Each CDR3 is given with its conserved first and last residue. The D gene is left open where the match is weak. Rows give clone size only sometimes, using once, few, many, or a class for an expanded clone.

V	size	J	length	D	CDR3	DNA
TRBV29-1	NA	TRBJ2-5	15	NA	CSVTPPTGSQETQYF	TGCAGCGTGACACCCCCCACAGGGTCTCAAGAGACCCAGTACTTC
TRBV30	NA	TRBJ2-2	11	NA	CAWSTAGELFF	TGTGCCTGGAGTACGGCCGGGGAGCTGTTTTTT
TRBV5-1	NA	TRBJ1-1	13	NA	CASSREWDTEAFF	TGCGCCAGCAGCCGGGAGTGGGACACTGAAGCTTTCTTT
TRBV6-6	few	TRBJ1-3	14	NA	CASNTGRSGNTIYF	TGTGCCAGCAACACCGGGAGATCTGGAAACACCATATATTTT
TRBV12-3/TRBV12-4	NA	TRBJ1-5	13	NA	CASREGSYQPQHF	TGTGCCAGCAGGGAGGGGAGTTATCAGCCCCAGCATTTT
TRBV18	once	TRBJ1-4	16	NA	CASSRDLLLNNEKLFF	TGTGCCAGCTCAAGAGACCTCCTCCTCAATAATGAAAAACTGTTTTTT
TRBV6-2/TRBV6-3	NA	TRBJ2-7	12	NA	CASSPQSREQYF	TGTGCCAGCAGTCCCCAATCCCGCGAGCAGTACTTC
TRBV6-4	NA	TRBJ2-2	18	TRBD2	CASSFKGGFHSNTGELFF	TGTGCCAGCAGTTTTAAGGGAGGGTTCCATTCCAACACCGGGGAGCTGTTTTTT
TRBV27	NA	TRBJ2-2	16	NA	CASSLRQTRTTGELFF	TGTGCCAGCAGTTTGCGGCAGACTAGAACCACCGGGGAGCTGTTTTTT
TRBV5-1	NA	TRBJ2-7	13	NA	CASSLGRQYEQYF	TGCGCCAGCAGCTTGGGCAGACAGTACGAGCAGTACTTC
TRBV10-3	NA	TRBJ2-3	16	TRBD1	CAISEQDRTYTDTQYF	TGTGCCATCAGTGAGCAGGACAGGACTTACACAGATACGCAGTATTTT
TRBV28	NA	TRBJ1-6	15	NA	CASSPQTGGDSPLHF	TGTGCCAGCAGTCCCCAAACGGGGGGAGACTCACCCCTCCACTTT
TRBV28	NA	TRBJ1-2	12	NA	CASSDDRIGYTF	TGTGCCAGCAGTGACGACAGGATCGGCTACACCTTC
TRBV27	once	TRBJ1-1	15	NA	CASSSSGVPNTEAFF	TGTGCCAGCAGTTCTTCAGGGGTCCCGAACACTGAAGCTTTCTTT
TRBV24-1	NA	TRBJ2-1	15	NA	CATSDRSERRNEQFF	TGTGCCACCAGTGACCGATCCGAACGTCGCAATGAGCAGTTCTTC
TRBV4-3	NA	TRBJ1-1	15	NA	CASSQVDKPNTEAFF	TGCGCCAGCAGCCAAGTTGACAAACCGAACACTGAAGCTTTCTTT
TRBV7-9	NA	TRBJ2-3	15	TRBD2	CASSLGLADTDTQYF	TGTGCCAGCAGCTTAGGACTAGCGGACACAGATACGCAGTATTTT